The 26 T cell receptor beta chains below come from one sample, sequenced in a study of blood T cell repertoires in COVID-19. Clones were read by immunoSEQ multiplex PCR, and TCRdb kept only the in-frame ones, dropping some. The profile covers about 250,000 clones, with roughly four fifths appearing a single time and less than 5.5% taken by the ten largest. Sequenced sample: PBMCs or T cells enriched from blood (not recorded which). These receptors came from a man aged 40-49 years who had been exposed to COVID-19.

The rearrangement uses TRBV30 and TRBJ2-3; D gene unclear. V was shortened by 4 bases and J by 1 base, with 6 bases between the two germline ends. Germline CDR1 reads GTSNPN; CDR2 reads SVGIG (reference sequence). The CDR3 runs 12 residues. The CDR3 reads CAWKAGTDTQYF. The CDR3 DNA reads as TGTGCCTGGAAGGCGGGCACAGATACGCAGTATTTT.

V and J are TRBV5-8 and TRBJ2-3, with 8 nucleotides matching TRBD2. Germline CDR1 reads SGHTS; CDR2 reads YDEGEE. The CDR3 has 17 amino acids. Trimming at V came to 4 bases and at J to 0 bases, leaving 10 bases not matched to a gene. CDR3 protein: CASSAGTSYGSTDTQYF. The CDR3 bases are TGTGCCAGCAGCGCCGGGACTAGTTATGGAAGCACAGATACGCAGTATTTT. Filled out from reference TRBV5-8 and TRBJ2-3, the complete variable domain reads EAGVTQSPTHLIKTRGQQATLRCSPISGHTSVYWYQQALGLGLQFLLWYDEGEERNRGNFPPRFSGRQFPNYSSELNVNALELEDSALYLCASSAGTSYGSTDTQYFGPGTRLTVL.

The count of this clone is one. V and J are TRBV19 and TRBJ2-6; no reliable D call. The V gene lost 4 bases and the J gene lost 0 bases, with 10 bases spanning the gap. The germline gives CDR1 LNHDA, CDR2 SQIVND (reference sequence). The CDR3 has 16 amino acids. The CDR3 here is CASSTLVASGANVLTF. The CDR3 DNA reads TGTGCCAGTAGTACGTTGGTGGCCTCTGGGGCCAACGTCCTGACTTTC.

This clone was found a few times. The V gene is TRBV19, the J gene TRBJ1-2; D unresolved. The CDR3 spans 16 residues. From germline, CDR1 is LNHDA and CDR2 SQIVND (reference sequence). The V end lost 0 bases, the J end lost 3 bases, and 14 bases lay between the germline ends. This chain's CDR3 is CASSIDPAGAYYGYTF. The CDR3 DNA reads TGTGCCAGTAGTATAGATCCAGCTGGAGCCTACTATGGCTACACCTTC.

V gene TRBV2 combines with J gene TRBJ2-3, with a weak D call TRBD1 (6 bases). V was cut by 5 bases and J by 2 bases, with 11 bases left in between. Germline V gene sequence: CDR1 SNHLY, CDR2 FYNNEI. The CDR3 has 14 residues. CDR3 in amino acids: CASSLQGPTDTQYF. CDR3 nucleotides: TGTGCCAGCAGTTTACAGGGTCCCACAGATACGCAGTATTTT.

This clone occurred a few times. The chain has TRBV21-1 and TRBJ2-3; the tabulated D call, TRBD2, remains unverified against the DNA. TRBV21-1 is a pseudogene. The CDR3 contains 13 residues. CDR3 coding DNA: TGTGCCAGCAGCAAAGGTCGTTTAGATACGCAGTATTTT. Protein product: CASSKGRLDTQYF.

This clone was seen a single time. The genes are TRBV2 and TRBJ2-7; D not certain. Germline V gene lookup returns CDR1 SNHLY and CDR2 FYNNEI. The CDR3 is made up of 15 amino acids. Between the trimmed V and J ends, which lost 4 bases and 4 bases, there was a span of 17 bases. Here the CDR3 DNA reads TGTGCCAGCAGTGTACGTGAACTGGAGAGATACGAGCAGTACTTC. Residues: CASSVRELERYEQYF.

The CDR3: CASSLGSGLGPQHF. The CDR3 bases are TGTGCCAGCAGCTTAGGCTCTGGTTTGGGCCCCCAGCATTTT. The genes are TRBV7-9 and TRBJ1-5; D uncertain. Trimming took off 1 base at V and 10 bases at J, with 14 bases between the two ends. Germline values: CDR1 SEHNR, CDR2 FQNEAQ (reference sequence). The CDR3 consists of 14 residues. Full variable domain (remainder filled in from reference TRBV7-9 and TRBJ1-5): DTGVSQNPRHKITKRGQNVTFRCDPISEHNRLYWYRQTLGQGPEFLTYFQNEAQLEKSRLLSDRFSAERPKGSFSTLEIQRTEQGDSAMYLCASSLGSGLGPQHFGDGTRLSIL.

CDR3 bases: TGTGCCAGCAGCCAAGATGACAGGGGGATCTACGGCTATGGCTACACCTTC. Protein: CASSQDDRGIYGYGYTF. The chain links TRBV3-1 (or the pseudogene TRBV3-2) to TRBJ1-2, with 9 bases identical to TRBD1. The CDR3 has 17 residues. Germline assignment: CDR1 LGHDT and CDR2 YNNKEL (reference sequence). V was clipped by 0 bases and J by 4 bases; unmatched bases: 9.

This clone was seen a handful of times. The chain joins TRBV19 to TRBJ1-6, with 7 positions matching TRBD1. This CDR3 comprises 15 residues. CDR1 and CDR2 from the germline V gene are LNHDA and SQIVND (reference sequence). With V trimmed by 0 bases and J by 10 bases, 6 bases remained unmatched. The CDR3 bases are TGTGCCAGTAGTATAGAGCTGACAGGGTGGTCACCCCTCCACTTT. Encoded protein: CASSIELTGWSPLHF.

This clone was counted a few times. The rearrangement uses TRBV3-1 (or the pseudogene TRBV3-2) and TRBJ2-7; D perhaps matches TRBD2 (5 bases). The germline V and J ends were trimmed by 3 bases and 2 bases, with 11 bases remaining between them. Per the germline V gene, CDR1 is LGHDT and CDR2 is YNNKEL (reference sequence). The CDR3 length is 14 residues. The DNA of the CDR3 is TGTGCCAGCAGCCATTCGAGCGGCGCCTACGAGCAGTACTTC. Translated, it gives CASSHSSGAYEQYF.

In its sample, this clone was seen a few times. The rearrangement joins TRBV6-5 to TRBJ1-4; the D gene is possibly TRBD1 (6 bases). Trimming shortened V by 6 bases and J by 3 bases, and 11 bases separated the two germline ends. The germline CDR1 and CDR2 sequences are MNHEY and SVGAGI. The CDR3 consists of 14 residues. CDR3 DNA sequence: TGTGCCAGCAGAGCTGGACAGCCTAATGAAAAACTGTTTTTT. It translates to CASRAGQPNEKLFF.

In this sample, this clone turned up once. The gene calls are TRBV29-1 and TRBJ1-1, with no clear D. Trimming removed 7 bases from V and 1 base from J, with 16 bases in between. The germline CDR1 and CDR2 sequences are SQVTM and ANQGSEA. This CDR3 has 14 residues. CDR3: CSGSLRMKNTEAFF. CDR3 sequence (DNA): TGCAGCGGTTCCCTACGAATGAAGAACACTGAAGCTTTCTTT.

The chain employs TRBV7-3 and TRBJ2-2; no clear D gene. This CDR3 has 17 residues. V was trimmed by 4 bases and J by 3 bases, leaving 18 bases between them. Germline CDR1 reads SGHTA; CDR2 reads FQGTGA. CDR3 residues: CASSSRYPSSHTGELFF. CDR3 DNA: TGTGCCAGCAGCTCTAGGTATCCCAGTAGTCACACCGGGGAGCTGTTTTTT.

V is TRBV9 and J is TRBJ2-1; maybe TRBD2 (6 bases). The V gene lost 3 bases and the J gene lost 9 bases, with 13 bases spanning the gap. The CDR3 is 13 amino acids. Per the germline V gene, CDR1 is SGDLS and CDR2 is YYNGEE. The DNA of the CDR3 is TGTGCCAGCAGCGAGATGGCGGGACTTGAGCAGTTCTTC. Amino acid sequence: CASSEMAGLEQFF.

V is TRBV5-4 and J is TRBJ2-2, with TRBD1 matching 7 bases. With V trimmed by 2 bases and J by 2 bases, 3 bases remained unmatched. CDR3 length equals 15 residues. Per germline, CDR1 SGHNT and CDR2 YYREEE (reference sequence). CDR3 loop: CASSLGTANTGELFF. DNA of the CDR3: TGTGCCAGCAGCTTAGGGACAGCCAACACCGGGGAGCTGTTTTTT.

This CDR3 is CASSLPAGGPKTDTQYF. In DNA, the CDR3 is TGTGCCAGCAGCTTACCAGCGGGAGGGCCGAAAACAGATACGCAGTATTTT. The rearrangement uses TRBV7-8 and TRBJ2-3, with 10 bases lining up with TRBD2. CDR1 is SGHVS and CDR2 is FQNEAQ in the germline V gene. This CDR3 region has 17 residues. The V gene end was trimmed by 2 bases and the J gene end by 3 bases; junction bases not matched to a gene: 8.

The V gene is TRBV5-6, the J gene TRBJ2-3, with D uncertain. The CDR3 covers 13 residues. Trimming pared 4 bases from V and 2 bases from J, leaving 8 bases between. Germline CDR1 is SGHDT and CDR2 is YYEEEE. The chain's CDR3 is CASSGGYTDTQYF. As DNA, the CDR3 is TGTGCCAGCAGCGGCGGATACACAGATACGCAGTATTTT.

This clone was seen only a few times. This chain connects TRBV9 to TRBJ1-3; D is possibly TRBD1 (6 bases). Germline V gene lookup returns CDR1 SGDLS and CDR2 YYNGEE. Trimming pared 1 base from V and 1 base from J, leaving 6 bases between. The CDR3 loop spans 14 amino acids. Here the CDR3 reads CASSVRGSGNTIYF. In DNA form, the CDR3 reads TGTGCCAGCAGCGTAAGGGGGTCTGGAAACACCATATATTTT.

The chain uses TRBV5-6 and TRBJ1-1; no clear D. With 2 bases removed from V and 11 bases from J, the gap between germline ends came to 13 bases. The length of the CDR3 is 12 residues. CDR1 and CDR2 (germline): SGHDT, YYEEEE. The CDR3 reads CASSLRRAVAFF. CDR3 sequence (DNA): TGTGCCAGCAGCTTACGGAGGGCGGTGGCTTTCTTT.

The V and J genes are TRBV9 and TRBJ2-2; D might be TRBD2 (6 bases). This CDR3 has 18 residues. Trimming cost V 0 bases and J 1 base, with 16 bases left between them. Germline V gene data show CDR1 as SGDLS and CDR2 as YYNGEE. The CDR3 coding sequence is TGTGCCAGCAGCGTAGTTCGTGACGGGGGATGGAACACCGGGGAGCTGTTTTTT. Protein product: CASSVVRDGGWNTGELFF.

V gene TRBV7-3 combines with J gene TRBJ2-2, with 9 nucleotides matching TRBD2. Germline lookup yields CDR1 SGHTA and CDR2 FQGTGA. V lost 5 bases and J lost 7; bases outside the gene matches: 14. The CDR3 extends over 17 amino acids. CDR3 region: CASSPDSLAGRGGELFF. As DNA, the CDR3 is TGTGCCAGCAGCCCCGATAGCCTAGCGGGAAGAGGCGGGGAGCTGTTTTTT.

This chain joins TRBV7-9 and TRBJ2-1; TRBD2 matches 15 bases. Germline V gene lookup returns CDR1 SEHNR and CDR2 FQNEAQ (reference sequence). V gave up 2 bases and J gave up 9 bases; unmatched junction bases: 2. CDR3 length: 15 residues. The CDR3 bases are TGTGCCAGCAGCTTACCGGGACTAGCGGGAGGTGAGCAGTTCTTC. Protein sequence: CASSLPGLAGGEQFF.

The V and J genes are TRBV2 and TRBJ2-2; no clear D. CDR1 is SNHLY and CDR2 is FYNNEI in the germline V gene. With 7 bases removed from V and 1 base from J, the gap between germline ends came to 7 bases. The CDR3 totals 13 residues. CDR3 sequence reads: CASTVLNTGELFF. The DNA of the CDR3 is TGTGCCAGCACTGTACTGAACACCGGGGAGCTGTTTTTT.

CDR3 sequence: CANSPGNPYEQYF. Here the CDR3 DNA reads TGTGCTAACTCCCCAGGGAATCCCTACGAGCAGTACTTC. The J gene is TRBJ2-7, the V gene TRBV6-5; maybe TRBD1 (5 bases). The CDR3 consists of 13 residues. Per germline, CDR1 MNHEY and CDR2 SVGAGI.

The chain is built from TRBV3-1 (or the pseudogene TRBV3-2) and TRBJ1-5, with a possible D match to TRBD1 (6 bases). The ends were cut back, 3 bases at V and 6 bases at J, with 15 bases in the middle. CDR3 length: 15 residues. Germline V gives CDR1 LGHDT, CDR2 YNNKEL (reference sequence). The CDR3 DNA is TGTGCCAGCAGCCAGAGGGGGGGGCAGGGTCAGCCCCAGCATTTT. It is translated as CASSQRGGQGQPQHF.